This T cell receptor beta chain is drawn from a study of CXCR3-negative and CXCR3-positive naive CD8 T cells. Study-wide findings and caveats: Naive cells with CXCR3 showed TRB CDR3s that were more hydrophobic than those in CXCR3-negative naive cells.

Note on this clonotype: Its antigen remains unidentified.

The CDR3 is made up of 15 amino acids. Germline CDR1 and CDR2: MNHEY and SVGEGT. UMI-labeled 5' RACE yielded the TRB cDNA libraries. TCRdb reprocessed the 5' RACE reads and keeps a single row for each CDR3 protein, giving no DNA. The table gives about 120,000 distinct CDR3 sequences; the top ten clones make up around 0.38% of it. The sequencing input was naive CXCR3+ CD8+ T cells from blood. As to subset: CD45RO-CCR7+CD27+CD95- naive CD8+ T cells expressing CXCR3 (TNR3+). The chain combines TRBV6-2 or TRBV6-3 with TRBJ2-5; TCRdb lists TRBD1, though no DNA is available to test this call. The sequence was collected from a human donor in good health. Some clones in this sample may be carry-over from other donors' samples. CDR3 sequence reads: CASSYSKDSAETQYF.